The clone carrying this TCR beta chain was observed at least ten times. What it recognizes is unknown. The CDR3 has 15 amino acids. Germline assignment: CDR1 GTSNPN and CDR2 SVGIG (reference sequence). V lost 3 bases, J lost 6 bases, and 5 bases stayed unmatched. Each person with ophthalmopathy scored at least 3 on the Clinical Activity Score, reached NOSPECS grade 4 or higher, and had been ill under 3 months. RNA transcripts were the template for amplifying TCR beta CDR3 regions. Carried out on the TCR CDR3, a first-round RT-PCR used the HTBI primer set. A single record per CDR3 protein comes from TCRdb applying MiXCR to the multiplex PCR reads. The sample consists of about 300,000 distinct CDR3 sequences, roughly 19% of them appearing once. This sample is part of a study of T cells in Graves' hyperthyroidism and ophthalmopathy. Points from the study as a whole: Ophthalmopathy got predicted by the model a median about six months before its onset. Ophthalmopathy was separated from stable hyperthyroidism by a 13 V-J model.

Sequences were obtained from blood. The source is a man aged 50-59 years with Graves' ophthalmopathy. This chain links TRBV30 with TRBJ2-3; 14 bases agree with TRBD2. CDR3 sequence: CAWRAGLAGVDTQYF. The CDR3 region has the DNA TGTGCCTGGAGGGCGGGACTAGCGGGAGTGGATACGCAGTATTTT.